This T cell receptor (beta chain) emerged from a study of blood T cell repertoires in COVID-19. The germline gives CDR1 SGHRS, CDR2 YFSETQ. The CDR3 is 15 residues long. The V gene lost 0 bases and the J gene lost 5 bases, with 15 bases spanning the gap. Profiling relied on immunoSEQ multiplex PCR, and the TCRdb table lists in-frame clones only, not all of them. Of some 26,000 clones listed, 65% to 90% were seen once; the top ten hold about 1.7%. This TCR derives from a man of 80 years or more with active or convalescent COVID-19. This chain links TRBV5-1 with TRBJ2-7; a weak D match, TRBD2 (5 bases). What was sequenced was peripheral blood. CDR3 residues: CASSLAGNRAHEQYF. The DNA of the CDR3 is TGCGCCAGCAGCTTGGCCGGGAACAGAGCTCACGAGCAGTACTTC.